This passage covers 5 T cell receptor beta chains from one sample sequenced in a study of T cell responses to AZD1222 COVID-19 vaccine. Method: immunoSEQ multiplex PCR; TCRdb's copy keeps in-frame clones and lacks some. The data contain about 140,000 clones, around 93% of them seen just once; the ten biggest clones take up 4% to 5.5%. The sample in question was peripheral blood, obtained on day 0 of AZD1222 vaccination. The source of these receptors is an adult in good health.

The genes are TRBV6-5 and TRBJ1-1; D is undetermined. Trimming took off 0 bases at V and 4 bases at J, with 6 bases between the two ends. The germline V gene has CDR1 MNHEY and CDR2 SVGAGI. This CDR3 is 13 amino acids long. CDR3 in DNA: TGTGCCAGCAGTTACTCTATCGGCACTGAAGCTTTCTTT. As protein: CASSYSIGTEAFF.

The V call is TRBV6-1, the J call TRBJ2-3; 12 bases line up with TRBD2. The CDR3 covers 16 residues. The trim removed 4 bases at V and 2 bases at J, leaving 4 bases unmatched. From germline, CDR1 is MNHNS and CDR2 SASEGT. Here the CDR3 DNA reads TGTGCCAGCAGTGCCCTAGCGGGGGGGCTCACAGATACGCAGTATTTT. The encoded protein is CASSALAGGLTDTQYF.

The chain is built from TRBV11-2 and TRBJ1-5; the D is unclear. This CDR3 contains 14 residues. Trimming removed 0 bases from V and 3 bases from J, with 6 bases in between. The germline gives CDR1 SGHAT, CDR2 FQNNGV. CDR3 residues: CASSLEGSNQPQHF. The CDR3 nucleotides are TGTGCCAGCAGCTTAGAGGGATCCAATCAGCCCCAGCATTTT.

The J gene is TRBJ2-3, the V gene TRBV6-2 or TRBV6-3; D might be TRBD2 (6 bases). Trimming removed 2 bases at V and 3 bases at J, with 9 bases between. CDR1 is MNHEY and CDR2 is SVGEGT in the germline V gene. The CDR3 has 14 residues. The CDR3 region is CASSYLRGTDTQYF. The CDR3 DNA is TGTGCCAGCAGTTACCTTCGGGGGACAGATACGCAGTATTTT.

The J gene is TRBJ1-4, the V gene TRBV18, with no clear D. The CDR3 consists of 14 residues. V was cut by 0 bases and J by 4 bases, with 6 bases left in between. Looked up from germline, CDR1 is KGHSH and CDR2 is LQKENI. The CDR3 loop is CASSPPYDNEKLFF. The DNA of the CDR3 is TGTGCCAGCTCACCACCATACGATAATGAAAAACTGTTTTTT.